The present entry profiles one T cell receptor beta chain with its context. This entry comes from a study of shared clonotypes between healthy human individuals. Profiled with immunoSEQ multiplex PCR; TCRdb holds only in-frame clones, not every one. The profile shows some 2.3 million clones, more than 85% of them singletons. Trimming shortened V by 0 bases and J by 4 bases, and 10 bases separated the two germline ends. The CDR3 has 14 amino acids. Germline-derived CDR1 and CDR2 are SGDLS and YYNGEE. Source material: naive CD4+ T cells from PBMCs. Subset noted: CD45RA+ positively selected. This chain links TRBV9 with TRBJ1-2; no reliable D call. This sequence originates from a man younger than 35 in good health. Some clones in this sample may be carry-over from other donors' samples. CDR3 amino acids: CASSVGEFRYGYTF. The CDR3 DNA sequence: TGTGCCAGCAGCGTAGGAGAATTCCGCTATGGCTACACCTTC.